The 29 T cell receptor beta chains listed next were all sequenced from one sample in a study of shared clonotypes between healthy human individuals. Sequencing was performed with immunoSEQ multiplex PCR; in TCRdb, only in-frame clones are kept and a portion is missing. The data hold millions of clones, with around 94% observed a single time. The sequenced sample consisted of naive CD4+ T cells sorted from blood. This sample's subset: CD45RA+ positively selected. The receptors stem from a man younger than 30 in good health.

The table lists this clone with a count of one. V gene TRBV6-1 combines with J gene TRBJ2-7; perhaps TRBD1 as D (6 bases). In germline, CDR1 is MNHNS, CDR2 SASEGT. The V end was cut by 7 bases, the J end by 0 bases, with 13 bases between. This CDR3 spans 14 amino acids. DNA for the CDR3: TGTGCCAGCAACCTTCAGGGGACCTCCTACGAGCAGTACTTC. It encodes CASNLQGTSYEQYF.

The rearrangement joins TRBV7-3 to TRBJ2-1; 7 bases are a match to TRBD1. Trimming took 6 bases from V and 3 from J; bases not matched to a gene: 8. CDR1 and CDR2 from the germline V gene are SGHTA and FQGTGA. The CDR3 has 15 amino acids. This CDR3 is CASSTTGTVYNEQFF. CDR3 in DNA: TGTGCCAGCAGTACCACCGGGACAGTCTACAATGAGCAGTTCTTC.

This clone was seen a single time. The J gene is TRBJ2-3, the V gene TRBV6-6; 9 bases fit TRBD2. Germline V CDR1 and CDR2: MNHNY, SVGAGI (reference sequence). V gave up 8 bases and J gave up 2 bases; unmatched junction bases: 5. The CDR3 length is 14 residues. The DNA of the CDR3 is TGTGCCAGCGGCGGGGGGGTAAACACAGATACGCAGTATTTT. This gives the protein CASGGGVNTDTQYF.

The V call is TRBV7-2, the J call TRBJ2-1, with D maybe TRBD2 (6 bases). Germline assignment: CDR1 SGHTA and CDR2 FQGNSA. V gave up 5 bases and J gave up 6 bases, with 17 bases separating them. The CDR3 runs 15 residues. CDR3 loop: CASSPEGLGPNEQFF. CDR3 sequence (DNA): TGTGCCAGCAGCCCCGAGGGACTTGGGCCCAATGAGCAGTTCTTC.

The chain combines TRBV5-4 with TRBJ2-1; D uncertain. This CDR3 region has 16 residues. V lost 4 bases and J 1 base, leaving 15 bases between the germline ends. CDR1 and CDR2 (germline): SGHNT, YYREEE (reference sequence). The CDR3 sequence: CASSLSLSGSYNEQFF. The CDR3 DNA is TGTGCCAGCAGCCTATCGTTGTCTGGTTCCTACAATGAGCAGTTCTTC. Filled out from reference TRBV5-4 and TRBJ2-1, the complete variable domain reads ETGVTQSPTHLIKTRGQQVTLRCSSQSGHNTVSWYQQALGQGPQFIFQYYREEENGRGNFPPRFSGLQFPNYSSELNVNALELDDSALYLCASSLSLSGSYNEQFFGPGTRLTVL.

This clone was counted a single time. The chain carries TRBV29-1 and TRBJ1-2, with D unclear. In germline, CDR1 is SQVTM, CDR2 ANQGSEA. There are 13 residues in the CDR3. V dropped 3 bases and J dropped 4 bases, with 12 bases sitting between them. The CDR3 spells CSVDRGLSYGYTF. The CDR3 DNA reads TGCAGCGTTGACCGGGGTCTCAGCTATGGCTACACCTTC.

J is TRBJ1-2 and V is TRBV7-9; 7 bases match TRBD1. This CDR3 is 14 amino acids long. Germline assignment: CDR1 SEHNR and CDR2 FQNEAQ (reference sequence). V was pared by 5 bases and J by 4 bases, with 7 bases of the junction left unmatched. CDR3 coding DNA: TGTGCCAGCAGCCCAGAAGGGGGCAGCTATGGCTACACCTTC. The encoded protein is CASSPEGGSYGYTF. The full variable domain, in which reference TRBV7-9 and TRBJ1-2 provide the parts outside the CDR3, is DTGVSQNPRHKITKRGQNVTFRCDPISEHNRLYWYRQTLGQGPEFLTYFQNEAQLEKSRLLSDRFSAERPKGSFSTLEIQRTEQGDSAMYLCASSPEGGSYGYTFGSGTRLTVV.

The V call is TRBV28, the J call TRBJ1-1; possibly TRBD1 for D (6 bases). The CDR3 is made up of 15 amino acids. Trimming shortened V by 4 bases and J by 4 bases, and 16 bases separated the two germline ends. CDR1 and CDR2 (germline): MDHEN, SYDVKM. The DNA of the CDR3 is TGTGCCAGCAGTTATCCAACAGGGTCTTCCACTGAAGCTTTCTTT. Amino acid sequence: CASSYPTGSSTEAFF.

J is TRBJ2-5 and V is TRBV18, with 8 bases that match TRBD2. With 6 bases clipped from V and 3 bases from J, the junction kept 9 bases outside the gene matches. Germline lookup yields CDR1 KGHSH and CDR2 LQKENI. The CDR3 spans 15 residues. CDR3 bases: TGTGCCAGCTCCCACCGGACTAGCAGCAAAGAGACCCAGTACTTC. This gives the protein CASSHRTSSKETQYF.

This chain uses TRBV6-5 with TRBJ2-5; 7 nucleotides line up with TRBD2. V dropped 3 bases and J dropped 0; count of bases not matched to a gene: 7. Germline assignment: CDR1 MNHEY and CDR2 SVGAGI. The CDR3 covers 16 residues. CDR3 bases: TGTGCCAGCAGTTATTGGGCTAGCGGAAACCAAGAGACCCAGTACTTC. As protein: CASSYWASGNQETQYF.

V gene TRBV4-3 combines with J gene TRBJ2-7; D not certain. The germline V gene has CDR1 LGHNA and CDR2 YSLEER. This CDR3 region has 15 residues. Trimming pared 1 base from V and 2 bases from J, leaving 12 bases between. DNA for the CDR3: TGCGCCAGCAGCCAAGTACCTCCGGCACCCTACGAGCAGTACTTC. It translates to CASSQVPPAPYEQYF.

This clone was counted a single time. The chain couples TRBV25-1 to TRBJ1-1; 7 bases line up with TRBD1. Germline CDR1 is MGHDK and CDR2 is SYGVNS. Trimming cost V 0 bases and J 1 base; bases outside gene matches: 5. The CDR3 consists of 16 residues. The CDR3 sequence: CASSEYENRGNTEAFF. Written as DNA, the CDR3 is TGTGCCAGCAGTGAATACGAGAACAGGGGGAACACTGAAGCTTTCTTT.

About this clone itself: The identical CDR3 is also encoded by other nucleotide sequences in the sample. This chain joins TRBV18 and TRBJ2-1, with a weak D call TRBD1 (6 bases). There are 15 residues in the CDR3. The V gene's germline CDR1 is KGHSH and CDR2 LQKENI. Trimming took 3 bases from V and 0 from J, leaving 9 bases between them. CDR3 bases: TGTGCCAGCTCACCGGGACAAAGCTCCTACAATGAGCAGTTCTTC. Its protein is CASSPGQSSYNEQFF.

The CDR3 here is CASSPTSGTGGLGTQYF. CDR3 bases: TGTGCCAGCAGCCCGACCTCCGGGACAGGGGGGCTCGGGACCCAGTACTTC. The gene calls are TRBV9 and TRBJ2-5; TRBD1 agrees at 11 bases. Germline CDR1 and CDR2: SGDLS and YYNGEE. CDR3 length: 17 amino acids. The trim removed 4 bases at V and 7 bases at J, leaving 15 bases unmatched.

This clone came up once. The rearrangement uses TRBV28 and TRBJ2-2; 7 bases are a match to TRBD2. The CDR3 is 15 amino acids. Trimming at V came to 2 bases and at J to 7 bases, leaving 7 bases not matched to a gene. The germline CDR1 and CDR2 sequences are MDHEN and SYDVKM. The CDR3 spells CASSLGRVVSGELFF. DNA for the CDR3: TGTGCCAGCAGTTTAGGGAGGGTAGTGAGCGGGGAGCTGTTTTTT.

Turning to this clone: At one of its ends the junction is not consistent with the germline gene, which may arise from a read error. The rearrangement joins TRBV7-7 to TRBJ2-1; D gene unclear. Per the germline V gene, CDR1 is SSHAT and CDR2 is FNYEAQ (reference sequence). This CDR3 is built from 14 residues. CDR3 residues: CASSSKRTDNEQFF. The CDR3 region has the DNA TGTGCTAGCAGCTCCAAAAGGACGGACAATGAGCAGTTCTTC.

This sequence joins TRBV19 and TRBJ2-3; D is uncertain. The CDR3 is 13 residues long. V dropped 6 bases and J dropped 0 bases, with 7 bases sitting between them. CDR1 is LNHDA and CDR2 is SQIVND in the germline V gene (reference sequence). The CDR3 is CASRYDSTDTQYF. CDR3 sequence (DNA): TGTGCCAGTAGGTATGATAGCACAGATACGCAGTATTTT.

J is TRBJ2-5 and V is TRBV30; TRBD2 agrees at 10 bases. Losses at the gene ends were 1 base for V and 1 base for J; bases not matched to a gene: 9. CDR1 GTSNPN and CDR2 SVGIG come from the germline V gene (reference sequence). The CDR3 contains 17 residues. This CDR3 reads CAWSATRTSGVQETQYF. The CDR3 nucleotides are TGTGCCTGGAGTGCAACCAGAACTAGCGGGGTCCAAGAGACCCAGTACTTC.

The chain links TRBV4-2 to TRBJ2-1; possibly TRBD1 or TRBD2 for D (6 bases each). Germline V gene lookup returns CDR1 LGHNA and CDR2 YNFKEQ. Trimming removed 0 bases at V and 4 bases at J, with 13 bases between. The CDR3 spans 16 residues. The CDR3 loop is CASSQDTGGAYNEQFF. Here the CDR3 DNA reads TGTGCCAGCAGCCAAGATACCGGGGGCGCTTACAATGAGCAGTTCTTC.

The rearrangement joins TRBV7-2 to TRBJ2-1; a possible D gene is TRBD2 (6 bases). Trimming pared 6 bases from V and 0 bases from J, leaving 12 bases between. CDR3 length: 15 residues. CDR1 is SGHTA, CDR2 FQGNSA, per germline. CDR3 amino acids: CASSASVSSYNEQFF. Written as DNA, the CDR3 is TGTGCCAGCAGTGCTAGCGTTTCCTCCTACAATGAGCAGTTCTTC. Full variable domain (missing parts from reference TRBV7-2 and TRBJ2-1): GAGVSQSPSNKVTEKGKDVELRCDPISGHTALYWYRQSLGQGLEFLIYFQGNSAPDKSGLPSDRFSAERTGGSVSTLTIQRTQQEDSAVYLCASSASVSSYNEQFFGPGTRLTVL.

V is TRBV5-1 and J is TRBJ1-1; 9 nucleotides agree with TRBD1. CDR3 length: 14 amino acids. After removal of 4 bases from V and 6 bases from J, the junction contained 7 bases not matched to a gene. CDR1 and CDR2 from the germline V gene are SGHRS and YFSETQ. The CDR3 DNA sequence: TGCGCCAGCAGCCCCCGGGACAGGGTTTCTGAAGCTTTCTTT. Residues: CASSPRDRVSEAFF. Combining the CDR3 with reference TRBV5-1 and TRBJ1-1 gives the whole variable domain KAGVTQTPRYLIKTRGQQVTLSCSPISGHRSVSWYQQTPGQGLQFLFEYFSETQRNKGNFPGRFSGRQFSNSRSEMNVSTLELGDSALYLCASSPRDRVSEAFFGQGTRLTVV.

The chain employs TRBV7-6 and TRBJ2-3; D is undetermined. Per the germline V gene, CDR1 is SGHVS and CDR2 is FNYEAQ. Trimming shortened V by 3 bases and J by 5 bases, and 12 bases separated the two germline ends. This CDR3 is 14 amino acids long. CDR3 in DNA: TGTGCCAGCAGCTTCCCTTTCAGAGAAGATACGCAGTATTTT. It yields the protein CASSFPFREDTQYF.

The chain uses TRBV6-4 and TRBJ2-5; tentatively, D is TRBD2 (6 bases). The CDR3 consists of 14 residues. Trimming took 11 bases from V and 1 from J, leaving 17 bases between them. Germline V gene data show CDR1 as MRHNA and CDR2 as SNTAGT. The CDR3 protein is CAHGVRDSQETQYF. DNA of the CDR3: TGTGCCCACGGAGTCCGGGACTCCCAAGAGACCCAGTACTTC.

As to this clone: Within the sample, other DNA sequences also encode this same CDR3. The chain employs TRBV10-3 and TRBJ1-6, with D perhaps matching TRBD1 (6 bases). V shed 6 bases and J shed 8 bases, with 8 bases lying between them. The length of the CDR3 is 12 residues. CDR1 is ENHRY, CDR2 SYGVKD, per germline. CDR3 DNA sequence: TGTGCCATCAGCCCAGGGGATTCACCCCTCCACTTT. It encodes CAISPGDSPLHF.

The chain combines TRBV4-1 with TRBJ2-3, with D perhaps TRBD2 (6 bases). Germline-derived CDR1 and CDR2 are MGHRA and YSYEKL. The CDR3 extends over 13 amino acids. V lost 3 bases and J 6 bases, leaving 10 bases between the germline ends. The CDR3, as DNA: TGCGCCAGCAGCCACACCGGGACTGATACGCAGTATTTT. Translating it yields CASSHTGTDTQYF.

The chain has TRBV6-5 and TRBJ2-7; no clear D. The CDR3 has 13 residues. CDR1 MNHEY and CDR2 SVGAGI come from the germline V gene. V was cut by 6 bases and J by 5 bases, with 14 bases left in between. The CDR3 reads CASSSGGLDEQYF. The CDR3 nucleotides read TGTGCCAGCAGCTCTGGCGGCCTGGACGAGCAGTACTTC.

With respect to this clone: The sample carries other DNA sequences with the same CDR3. The CDR3 region has the DNA TGCGCCAGCAGCTTGGGGGACGGCTACGAGCAGTACTTC. Translating it yields CASSLGDGYEQYF. The rearrangement joins TRBV5-1 to TRBJ2-7; the D call may be TRBD1 or TRBD2 (5 bases each). V lost 0 bases, J lost 3 bases, and 7 bases lay in between. Per the germline V gene, CDR1 is SGHRS and CDR2 is YFSETQ. This CDR3 has 13 amino acids.

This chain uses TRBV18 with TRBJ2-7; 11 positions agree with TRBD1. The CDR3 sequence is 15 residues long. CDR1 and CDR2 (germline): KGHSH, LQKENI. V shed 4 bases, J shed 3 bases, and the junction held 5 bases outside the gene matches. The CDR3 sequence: CASSLGTGGHYEQYF. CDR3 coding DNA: TGTGCCAGCTCACTCGGGACAGGGGGGCACTACGAGCAGTACTTC. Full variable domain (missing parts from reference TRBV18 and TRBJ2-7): NAGVMQNPRHLVRRRGQEARLRCSPMKGHSHVYWYRQLPEEGLKFMVYLQKENIIDESGMPKERFSAEFPKEGPSILRIQQVVRGDSAAYFCASSLGTGGHYEQYFGPGTRLTVT.

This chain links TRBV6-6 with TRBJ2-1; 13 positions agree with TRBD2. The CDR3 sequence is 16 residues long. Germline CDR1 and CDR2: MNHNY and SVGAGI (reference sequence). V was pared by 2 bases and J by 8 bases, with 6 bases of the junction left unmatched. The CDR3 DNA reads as TGTGCCAGCAGTTACCCGACTAGCGGGAGGAGCTATGAGCAGTTCTTC. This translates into CASSYPTSGRSYEQFF.